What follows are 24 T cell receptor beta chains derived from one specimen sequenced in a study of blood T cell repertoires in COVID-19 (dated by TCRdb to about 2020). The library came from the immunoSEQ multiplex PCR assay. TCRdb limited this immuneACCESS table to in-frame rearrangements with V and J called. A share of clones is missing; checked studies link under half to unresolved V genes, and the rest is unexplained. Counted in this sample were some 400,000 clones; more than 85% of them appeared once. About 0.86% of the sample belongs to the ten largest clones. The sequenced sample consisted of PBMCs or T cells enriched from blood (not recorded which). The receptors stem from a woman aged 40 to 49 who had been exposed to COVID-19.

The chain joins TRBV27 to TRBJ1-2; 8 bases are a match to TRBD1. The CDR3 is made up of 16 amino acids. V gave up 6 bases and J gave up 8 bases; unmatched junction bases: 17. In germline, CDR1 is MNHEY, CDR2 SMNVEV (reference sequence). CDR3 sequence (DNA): TGTGCCAGCAGCATAGGCGGAACAGGGGGATCAGGGGGCTACACCTTC. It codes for CASSIGGTGGSGGYTF.

CDR3 sequence: CASSFQGGETQYF. DNA for the CDR3: TGCGCCAGCAGTTTTCAGGGAGGTGAGACCCAGTACTTC. This chain links TRBV5-1 with TRBJ2-5; D may be TRBD2 (6 bases). Germline V gives CDR1 SGHRS, CDR2 YFSETQ. V lost 5 bases and J 5 bases, leaving 13 bases between the germline ends. The CDR3 totals 13 residues.

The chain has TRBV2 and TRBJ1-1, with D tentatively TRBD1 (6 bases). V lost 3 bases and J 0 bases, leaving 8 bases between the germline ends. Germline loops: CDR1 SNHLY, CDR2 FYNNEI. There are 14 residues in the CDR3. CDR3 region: CASSDQGMNTEAFF. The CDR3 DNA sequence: TGTGCCAGCAGTGATCAGGGGATGAACACTGAAGCTTTCTTT. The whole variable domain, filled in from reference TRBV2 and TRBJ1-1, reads EPEVTQTPSHQVTQMGQEVILRCVPISNHLYFYWYRQILGQKVEFLVSFYNNEISEKSEIFDDQFSVERPDGSNFTLKIRSTKLEDSAMYFCASSDQGMNTEAFFGQGTRLTVV.

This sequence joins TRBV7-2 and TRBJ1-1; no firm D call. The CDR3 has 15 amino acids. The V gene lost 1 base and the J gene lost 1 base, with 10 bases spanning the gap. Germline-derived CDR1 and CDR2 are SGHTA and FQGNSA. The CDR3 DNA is TGTGCCAGCAGCTTAGGCGGAGTACCGAACACTGAAGCTTTCTTT. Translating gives CASSLGGVPNTEAFF.

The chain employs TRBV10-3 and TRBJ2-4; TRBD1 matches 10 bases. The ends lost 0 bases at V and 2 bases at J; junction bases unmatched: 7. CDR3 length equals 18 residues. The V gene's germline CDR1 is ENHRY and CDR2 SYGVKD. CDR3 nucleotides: TGTGCCATCAGTGAGTCCCTCGGGACAGGGGCTACCAAAAACATTCAGTACTTC. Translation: CAISESLGTGATKNIQYF.

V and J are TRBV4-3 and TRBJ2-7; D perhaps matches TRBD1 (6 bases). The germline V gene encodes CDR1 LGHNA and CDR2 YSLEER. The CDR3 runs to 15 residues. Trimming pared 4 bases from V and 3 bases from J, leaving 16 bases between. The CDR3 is CASSRSLGQSYEQYF. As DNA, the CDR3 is TGCGCCAGCAGCCGAAGCCTAGGACAGAGCTACGAGCAGTACTTC.

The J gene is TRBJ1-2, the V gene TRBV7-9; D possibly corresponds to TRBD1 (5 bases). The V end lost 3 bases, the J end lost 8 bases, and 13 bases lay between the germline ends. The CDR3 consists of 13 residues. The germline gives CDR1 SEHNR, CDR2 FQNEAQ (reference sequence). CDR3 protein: CASSFVQGQGYTF. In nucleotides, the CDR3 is TGTGCCAGCAGCTTTGTCCAGGGTCAGGGCTACACCTTC.

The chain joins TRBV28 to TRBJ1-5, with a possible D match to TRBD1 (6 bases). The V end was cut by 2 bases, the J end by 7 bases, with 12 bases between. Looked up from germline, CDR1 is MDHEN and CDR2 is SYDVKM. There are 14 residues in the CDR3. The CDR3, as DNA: TGTGCCAGCAGTTTAGCCAGGGGAGGGCAGCCCCAGCATTTT. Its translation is CASSLARGGQPQHF.

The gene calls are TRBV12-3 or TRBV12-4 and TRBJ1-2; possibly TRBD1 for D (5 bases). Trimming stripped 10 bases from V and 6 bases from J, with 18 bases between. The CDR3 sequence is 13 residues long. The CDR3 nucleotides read TGTGCCATCCTAATCTCATTGGGGCATGGCTACACCTTC. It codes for CAILISLGHGYTF.

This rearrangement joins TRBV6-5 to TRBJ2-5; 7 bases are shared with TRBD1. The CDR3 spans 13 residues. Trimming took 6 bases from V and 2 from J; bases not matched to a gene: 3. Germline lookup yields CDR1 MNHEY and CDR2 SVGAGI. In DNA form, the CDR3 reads TGTGCCAGCAGGCAGGGGGTACAAGAGACCCAGTACTTC. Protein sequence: CASRQGVQETQYF.

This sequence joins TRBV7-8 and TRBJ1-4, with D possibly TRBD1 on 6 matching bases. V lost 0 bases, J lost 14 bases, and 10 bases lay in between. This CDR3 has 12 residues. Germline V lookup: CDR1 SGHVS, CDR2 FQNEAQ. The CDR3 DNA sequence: TGTGCCAGCAGCTTAGCTCTCGGACAGCTGTTTTTT. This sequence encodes CASSLALGQLFF.

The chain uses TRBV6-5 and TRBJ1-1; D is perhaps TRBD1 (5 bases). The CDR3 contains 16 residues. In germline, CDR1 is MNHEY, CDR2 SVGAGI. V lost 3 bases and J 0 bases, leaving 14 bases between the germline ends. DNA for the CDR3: TGTGCCAGCAGTTATAAAGGGGTCAACATGAACACTGAAGCTTTCTTT. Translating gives CASSYKGVNMNTEAFF.

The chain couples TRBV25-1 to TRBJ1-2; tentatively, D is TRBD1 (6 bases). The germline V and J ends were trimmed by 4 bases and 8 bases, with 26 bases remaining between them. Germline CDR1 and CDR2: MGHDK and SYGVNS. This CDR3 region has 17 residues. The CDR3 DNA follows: TGTGCCAGCAGTGGAACCTTGGGGGCAGGGAATGTGCGCGGCTACACCTTC. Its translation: CASSGTLGAGNVRGYTF.

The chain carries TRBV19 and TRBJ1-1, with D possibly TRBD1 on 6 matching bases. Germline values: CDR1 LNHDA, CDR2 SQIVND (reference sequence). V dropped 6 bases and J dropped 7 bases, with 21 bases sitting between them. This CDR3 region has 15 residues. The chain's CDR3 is CASRSGVQGGGEAFF. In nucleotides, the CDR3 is TGTGCCAGTAGATCGGGGGTACAGGGAGGGGGTGAAGCTTTCTTT.

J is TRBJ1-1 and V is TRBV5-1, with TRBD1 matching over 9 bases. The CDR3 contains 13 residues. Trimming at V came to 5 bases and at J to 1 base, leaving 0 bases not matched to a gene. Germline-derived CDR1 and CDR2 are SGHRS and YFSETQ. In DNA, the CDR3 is TGCGCCAGCAGGGGACAGGGGAACACTGAAGCTTTCTTT. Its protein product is CASRGQGNTEAFF.

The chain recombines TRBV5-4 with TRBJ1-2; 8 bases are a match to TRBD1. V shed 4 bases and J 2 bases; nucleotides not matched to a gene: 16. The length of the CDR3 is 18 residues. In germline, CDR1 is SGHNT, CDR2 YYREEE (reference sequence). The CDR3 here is CASSRTGFRQRGNYGYTF. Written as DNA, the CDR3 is TGTGCCAGCAGCAGGACAGGGTTTAGACAAAGAGGGAACTATGGCTACACCTTC.

CDR3: CASSPTFTDTQYF. The CDR3 region has the DNA TGCGCCAGCAGTCCTACTTTTACAGATACGCAGTATTTT. The V and J genes are TRBV10-1 and TRBJ2-3; D unresolved. The V gene's germline CDR1 is WNHNN and CDR2 SYGVQD (reference sequence). The germline V and J ends were trimmed by 5 bases and 3 bases, with 9 bases remaining between them. CDR3 length: 13 residues.

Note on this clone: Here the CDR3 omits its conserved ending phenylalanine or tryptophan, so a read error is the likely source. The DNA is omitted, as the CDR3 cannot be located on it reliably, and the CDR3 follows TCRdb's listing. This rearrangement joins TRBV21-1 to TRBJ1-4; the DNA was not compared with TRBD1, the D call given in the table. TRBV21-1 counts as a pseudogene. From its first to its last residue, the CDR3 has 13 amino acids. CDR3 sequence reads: CASSKGIRTGQVV.

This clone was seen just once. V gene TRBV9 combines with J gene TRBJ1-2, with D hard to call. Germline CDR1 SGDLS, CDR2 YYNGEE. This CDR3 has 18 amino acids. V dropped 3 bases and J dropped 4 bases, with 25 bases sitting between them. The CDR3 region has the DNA TGTGCCAGCAGCGCCACCCTGAACTCACTGACTTTATCCTATGGCTACACCTTC. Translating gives CASSATLNSLTLSYGYTF. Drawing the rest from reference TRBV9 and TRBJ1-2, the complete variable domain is DSGVTQTPKHLITATGQRVTLRCSPRSGDLSVYWYQQSLDQGLQFLIQYYNGEERAKGNILERFSAQQFPDLHSELNLSSLELGDSALYFCASSATLNSLTLSYGYTFGSGTRLTVV.

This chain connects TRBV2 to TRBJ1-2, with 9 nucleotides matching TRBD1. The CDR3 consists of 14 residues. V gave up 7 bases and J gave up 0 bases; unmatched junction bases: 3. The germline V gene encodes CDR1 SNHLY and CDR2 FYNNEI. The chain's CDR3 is CASTDRGSNYGYTF. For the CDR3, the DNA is TGTGCCAGCACGGACAGGGGTTCTAACTATGGCTACACCTTC.

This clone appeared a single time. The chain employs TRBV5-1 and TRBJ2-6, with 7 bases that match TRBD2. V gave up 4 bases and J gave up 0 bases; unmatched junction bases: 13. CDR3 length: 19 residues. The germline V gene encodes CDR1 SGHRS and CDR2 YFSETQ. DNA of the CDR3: TGCGCCAGCAGCCCGCAGCTCCGGACTAGTCTCTCTGGGGCCAACGTCCTGACTTTC. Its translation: CASSPQLRTSLSGANVLTF.

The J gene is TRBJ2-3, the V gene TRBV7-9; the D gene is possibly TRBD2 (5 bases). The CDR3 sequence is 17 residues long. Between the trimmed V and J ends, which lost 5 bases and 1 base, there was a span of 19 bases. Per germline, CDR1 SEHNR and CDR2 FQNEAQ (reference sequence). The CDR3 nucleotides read TGTGCCAGCAGCCCCCCCCTAGCTCTAGCTGGCACAGATACGCAGTATTTT. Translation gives CASSPPLALAGTDTQYF. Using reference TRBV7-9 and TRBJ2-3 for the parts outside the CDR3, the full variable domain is DTGVSQNPRHKITKRGQNVTFRCDPISEHNRLYWYRQTLGQGPEFLTYFQNEAQLEKSRLLSDRFSAERPKGSFSTLEIQRTEQGDSAMYLCASSPPLALAGTDTQYFGPGTRLTVL.

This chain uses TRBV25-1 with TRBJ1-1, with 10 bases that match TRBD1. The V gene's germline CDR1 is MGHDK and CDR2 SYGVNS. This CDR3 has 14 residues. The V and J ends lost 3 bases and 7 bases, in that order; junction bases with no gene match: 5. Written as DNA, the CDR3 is TGTGCCAGCAGTGACCTCGGACAGGGGGTTGAAGCTTTCTTT. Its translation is CASSDLGQGVEAFF.

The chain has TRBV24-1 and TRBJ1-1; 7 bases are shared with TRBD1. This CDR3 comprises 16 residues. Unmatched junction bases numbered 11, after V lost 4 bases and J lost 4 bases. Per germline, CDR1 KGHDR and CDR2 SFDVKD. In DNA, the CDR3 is TGTGCCACCAGTGACCACCCCTCGACAGGGCGCACTGAAGCTTTCTTT. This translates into CATSDHPSTGRTEAFF.